This T cell receptor (beta chain) originates from a study of shared clonotypes between healthy human individuals. Study details: Three plates were used per donor for CD4 naive, three for CD4 memory, two for CD8 naive and one for CD8 memory.

The method was immunoSEQ multiplex PCR; TCRdb's version includes in-frame clones alone and lacks a portion of them. Of 730,000 or so clones listed, 55% to 75% are singletons. The germline CDR1 and CDR2 sequences are KGHSH and LQKENI. Trimming left V 3 bases short and J 8 bases short, with 13 bases between. The CDR3 covers 13 residues. This TCR was recovered from a woman aged 30 to 39 in good health. Sequenced: memory CD4+ T cells sorted from blood. Subset here: CD45RA-negative fraction. The chain recombines TRBV18 with TRBJ1-1; D gene unclear. This CDR3 reads CASSPDGHREAFF. CDR3 in DNA: TGTGCCAGCTCACCGGATGGGCACCGAGAAGCTTTCTTT.